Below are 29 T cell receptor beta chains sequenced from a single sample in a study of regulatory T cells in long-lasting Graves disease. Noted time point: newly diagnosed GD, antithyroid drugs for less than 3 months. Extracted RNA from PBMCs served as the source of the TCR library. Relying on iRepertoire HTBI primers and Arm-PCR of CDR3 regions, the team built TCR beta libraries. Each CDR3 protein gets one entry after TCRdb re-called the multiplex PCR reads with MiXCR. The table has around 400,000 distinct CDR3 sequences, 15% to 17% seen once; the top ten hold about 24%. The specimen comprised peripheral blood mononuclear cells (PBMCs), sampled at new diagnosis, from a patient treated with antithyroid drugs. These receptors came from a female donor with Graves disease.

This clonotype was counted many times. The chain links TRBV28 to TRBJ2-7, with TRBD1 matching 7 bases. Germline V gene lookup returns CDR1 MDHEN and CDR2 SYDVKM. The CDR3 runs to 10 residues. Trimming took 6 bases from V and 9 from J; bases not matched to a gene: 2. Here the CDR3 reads CASSGTAQYF. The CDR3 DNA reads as TGTGCCAGCAGCGGGACAGCGCAGTACTTC. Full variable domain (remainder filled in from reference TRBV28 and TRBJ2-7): DVKVTQSSRYLVKRTGEKVFLECVQDMDHENMFWYRQDPGLGLRLIYFSYDVKMKEKGDIPEGYSVSREKKERFSLILESASTNQTSMYLCASSGTAQYFGPGTRLTVT.

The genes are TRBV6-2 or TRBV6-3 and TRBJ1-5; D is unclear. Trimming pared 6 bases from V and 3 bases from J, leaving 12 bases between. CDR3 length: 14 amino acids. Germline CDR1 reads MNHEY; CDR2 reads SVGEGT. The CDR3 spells CASRVAGDNQPQHF. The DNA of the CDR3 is TGTGCCAGCAGAGTTGCGGGAGACAATCAGCCCCAGCATTTT.

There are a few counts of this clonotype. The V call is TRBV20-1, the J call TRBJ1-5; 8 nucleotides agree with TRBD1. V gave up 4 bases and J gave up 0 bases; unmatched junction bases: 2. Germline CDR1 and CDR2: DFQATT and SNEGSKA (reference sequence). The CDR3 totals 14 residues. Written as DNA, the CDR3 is TGCAGTGCTACGGACAGGGCTAGCAATCAGCCCCAGCATTTT. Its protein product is CSATDRASNQPQHF.

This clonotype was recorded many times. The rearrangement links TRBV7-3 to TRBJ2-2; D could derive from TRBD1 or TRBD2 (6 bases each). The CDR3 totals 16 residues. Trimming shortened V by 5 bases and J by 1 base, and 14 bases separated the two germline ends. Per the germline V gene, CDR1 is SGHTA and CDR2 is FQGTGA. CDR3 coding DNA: TGTGCCAGCAGCCCGTACGGGGGACAGAACACCGGGGAGCTGTTTTTT. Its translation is CASSPYGGQNTGELFF.

The CDR3 reads CASSLGRGLSSYEQYF. CDR3 bases: TGTGCCAGCAGCTTAGGGAGGGGTCTCAGCTCCTACGAGCAGTACTTC. V gene TRBV7-2 combines with J gene TRBJ2-7; the D gene is possibly TRBD2 (6 bases). CDR1 and CDR2 (germline): SGHTA, FQGNSA. Trimming removed 1 base from V and 0 bases from J, with 13 bases in between. The CDR3 runs 16 residues. Full variable domain (outside the CDR3, taken from reference TRBV7-2 and TRBJ2-7): GAGVSQSPSNKVTEKGKDVELRCDPISGHTALYWYRQSLGQGLEFLIYFQGNSAPDKSGLPSDRFSAERTGGSVSTLTIQRTQQEDSAVYLCASSLGRGLSSYEQYFGPGTRLTVT.

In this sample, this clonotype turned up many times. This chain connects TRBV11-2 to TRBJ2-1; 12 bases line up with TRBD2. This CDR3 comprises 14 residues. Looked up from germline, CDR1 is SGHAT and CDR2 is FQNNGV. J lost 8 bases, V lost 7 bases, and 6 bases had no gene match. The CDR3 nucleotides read TGTGCCAGCAAACTAGCGGGGGGTTTCGATGAGCAGTTCTTC. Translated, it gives CASKLAGGFDEQFF.

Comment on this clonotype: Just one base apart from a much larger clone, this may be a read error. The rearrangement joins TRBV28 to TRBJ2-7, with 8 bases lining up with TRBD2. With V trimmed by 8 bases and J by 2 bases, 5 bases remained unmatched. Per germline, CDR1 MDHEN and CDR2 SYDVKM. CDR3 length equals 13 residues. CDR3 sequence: CASRPGGPYEQYF. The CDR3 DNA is TGTGCCAGCCGTCCGGGGGGGCCCTACGAGCAGTACTTC.

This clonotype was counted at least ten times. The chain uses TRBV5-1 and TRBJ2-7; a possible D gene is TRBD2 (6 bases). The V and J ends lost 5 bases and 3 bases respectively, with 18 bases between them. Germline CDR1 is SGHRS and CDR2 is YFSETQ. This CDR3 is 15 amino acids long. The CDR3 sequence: CASRVAGRTHYEQYF. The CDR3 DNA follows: TGCGCCAGCAGGGTCGCGGGGAGGACACACTACGAGCAGTACTTC.

DNA of the CDR3: TGTGCCAGCAGCCCCCCCCCTCGGAGCTCTGGGGCCAACGTCCTGACTTTC. Translation: CASSPPPRSSGANVLTF. The chain carries TRBV7-3 and TRBJ2-6; unclear D gene. This CDR3 has 17 amino acids. Trimming took 5 bases from V and 0 from J, leaving 14 bases between them. CDR1 is SGHTA and CDR2 is FQGTGA in the germline V gene.

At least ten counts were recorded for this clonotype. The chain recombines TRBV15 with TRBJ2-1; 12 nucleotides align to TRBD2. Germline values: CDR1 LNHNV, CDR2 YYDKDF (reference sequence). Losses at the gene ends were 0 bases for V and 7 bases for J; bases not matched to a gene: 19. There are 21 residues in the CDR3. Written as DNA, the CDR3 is TGTGCCACCAGCAGAGATAAAGCCCAGGGGCTAGCGGGAGGGCATGGGAATGAGCAGTTCTTC. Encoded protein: CATSRDKAQGLAGGHGNEQFF.

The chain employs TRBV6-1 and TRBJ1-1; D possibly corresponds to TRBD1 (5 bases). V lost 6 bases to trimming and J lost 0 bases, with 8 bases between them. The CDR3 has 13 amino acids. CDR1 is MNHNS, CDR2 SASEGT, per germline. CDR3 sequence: CASRGAMNTEAFF. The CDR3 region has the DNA TGTGCCAGCAGAGGGGCCATGAACACTGAAGCTTTCTTT.

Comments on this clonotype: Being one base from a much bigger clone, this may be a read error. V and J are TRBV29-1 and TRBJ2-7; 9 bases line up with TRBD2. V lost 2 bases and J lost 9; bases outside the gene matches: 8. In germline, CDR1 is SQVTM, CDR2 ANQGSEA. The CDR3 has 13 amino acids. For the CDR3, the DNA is TGCAGCGTTGAACACGCGGGGGGGGCCGGGCAGTACTTC. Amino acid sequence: CSVEHAGGAGQYF.

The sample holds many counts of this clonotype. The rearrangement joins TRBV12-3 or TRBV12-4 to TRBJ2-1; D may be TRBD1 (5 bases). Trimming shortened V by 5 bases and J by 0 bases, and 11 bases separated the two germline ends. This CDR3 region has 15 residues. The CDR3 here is CASSVRVSSYNEQFF. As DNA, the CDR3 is TGTGCCAGCAGTGTCAGGGTGAGCTCCTACAATGAGCAGTTCTTC.

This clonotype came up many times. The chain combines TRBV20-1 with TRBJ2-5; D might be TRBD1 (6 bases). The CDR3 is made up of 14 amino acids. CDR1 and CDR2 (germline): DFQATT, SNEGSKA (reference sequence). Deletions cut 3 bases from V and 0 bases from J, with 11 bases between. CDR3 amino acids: CSARHGQNQETQYF. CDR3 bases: TGCAGTGCTAGGCACGGACAGAACCAAGAGACCCAGTACTTC.

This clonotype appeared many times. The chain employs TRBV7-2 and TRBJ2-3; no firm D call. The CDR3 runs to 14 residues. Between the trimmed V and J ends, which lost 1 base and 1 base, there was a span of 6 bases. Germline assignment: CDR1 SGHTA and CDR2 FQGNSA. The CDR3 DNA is TGTGCCAGCAGCTTAGTTATAGGCACAGATACGCAGTATTTT. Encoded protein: CASSLVIGTDTQYF.

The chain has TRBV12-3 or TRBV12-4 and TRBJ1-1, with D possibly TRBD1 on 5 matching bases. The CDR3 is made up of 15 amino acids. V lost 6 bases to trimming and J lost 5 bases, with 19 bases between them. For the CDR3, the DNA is TGTGCCAGCAGCGTAGGGGTGCAGGGCCGAACTGAAGCTTTCTTT. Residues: CASSVGVQGRTEAFF.

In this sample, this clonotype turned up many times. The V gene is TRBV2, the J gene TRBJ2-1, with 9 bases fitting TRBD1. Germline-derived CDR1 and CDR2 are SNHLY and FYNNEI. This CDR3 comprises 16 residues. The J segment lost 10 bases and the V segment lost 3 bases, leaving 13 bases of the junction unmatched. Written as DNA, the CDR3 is TGTGCCAGCAGTGAGAGGGTTTGGGGACAGGGCGGGGAGCAGTTCTTC. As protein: CASSERVWGQGGEQFF.

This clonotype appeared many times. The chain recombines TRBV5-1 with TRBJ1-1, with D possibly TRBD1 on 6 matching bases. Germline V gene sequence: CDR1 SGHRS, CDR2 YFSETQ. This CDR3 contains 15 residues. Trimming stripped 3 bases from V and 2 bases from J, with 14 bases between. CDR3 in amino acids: CASSSNGGRNTEAFF. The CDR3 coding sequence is TGCGCCAGCAGCTCGAACGGGGGGCGAAACACTGAAGCTTTCTTT.

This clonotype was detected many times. The DNA for the CDR3 is TGCAGTGCGTCCTTTAGGGGACTAGCGGTGGGGGCCACAGATACGCAGTATTTT. This sequence encodes CSASFRGLAVGATDTQYF. The gene calls are TRBV20-1 and TRBJ2-3; TRBD2 agrees at 11 bases. Germline V CDR1 and CDR2: DFQATT, SNEGSKA (reference sequence). Trimming removed 6 bases from V and 2 bases from J; junction bases left unmatched: 16. CDR3 length: 18 residues.

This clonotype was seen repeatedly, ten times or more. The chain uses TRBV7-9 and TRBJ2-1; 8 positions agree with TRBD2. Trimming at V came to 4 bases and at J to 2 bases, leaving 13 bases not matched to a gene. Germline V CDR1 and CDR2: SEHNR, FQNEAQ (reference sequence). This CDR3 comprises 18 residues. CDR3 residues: CASSSPVTGGYPYNEQFF. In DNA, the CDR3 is TGTGCCAGCAGCTCCCCTGTAACGGGAGGGTACCCCTACAATGAGCAGTTCTTC.

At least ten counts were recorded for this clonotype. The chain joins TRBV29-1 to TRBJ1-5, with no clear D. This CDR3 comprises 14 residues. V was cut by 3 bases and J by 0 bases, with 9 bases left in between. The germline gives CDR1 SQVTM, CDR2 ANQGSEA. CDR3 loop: CSVDLGGSNQPQHF. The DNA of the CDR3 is TGCAGCGTTGACTTGGGAGGTAGCAATCAGCCCCAGCATTTT.

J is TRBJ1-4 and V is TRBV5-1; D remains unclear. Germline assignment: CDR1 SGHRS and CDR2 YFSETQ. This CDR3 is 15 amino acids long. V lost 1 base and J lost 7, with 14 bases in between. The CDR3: CASSLSGVAREKLFF. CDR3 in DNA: TGCGCCAGCAGCTTGTCCGGGGTGGCGCGTGAAAAACTGTTTTTT.

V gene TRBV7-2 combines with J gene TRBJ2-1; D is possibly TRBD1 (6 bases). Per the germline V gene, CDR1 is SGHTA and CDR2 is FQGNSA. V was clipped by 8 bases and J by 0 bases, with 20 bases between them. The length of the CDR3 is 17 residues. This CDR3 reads CASSGSPGHLSYNEQFF. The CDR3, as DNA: TGTGCCAGCTCAGGGTCTCCGGGACACCTCTCCTACAATGAGCAGTTCTTC.

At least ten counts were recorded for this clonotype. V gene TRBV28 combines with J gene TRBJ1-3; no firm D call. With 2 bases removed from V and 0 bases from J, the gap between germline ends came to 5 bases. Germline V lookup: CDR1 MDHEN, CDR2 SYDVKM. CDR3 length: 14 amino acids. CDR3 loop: CASSLTNSGNTIYF. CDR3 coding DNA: TGTGCCAGCAGTTTAACCAACTCTGGAAACACCATATATTTT.

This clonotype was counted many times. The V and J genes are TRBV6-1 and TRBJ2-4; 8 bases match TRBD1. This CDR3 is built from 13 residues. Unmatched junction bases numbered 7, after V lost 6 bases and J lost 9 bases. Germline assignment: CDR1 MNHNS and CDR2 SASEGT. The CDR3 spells CASSVDRGPIQYF. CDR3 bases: TGTGCCAGCAGCGTCGACAGGGGACCCATTCAGTACTTC.

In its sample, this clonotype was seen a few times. The CDR3: CASSSTSGEKLFF. CDR3 bases: TGTGCCAGCAGCTCAACCTCAGGTGAAAAACTGTTTTTT. The chain uses TRBV7-9 and TRBJ1-4; D is uncertain. With 4 bases removed from V and 7 bases from J, the gap between germline ends came to 10 bases. The CDR3 extends over 13 amino acids. Germline assignment: CDR1 SEHNR and CDR2 FQNEAQ (reference sequence).

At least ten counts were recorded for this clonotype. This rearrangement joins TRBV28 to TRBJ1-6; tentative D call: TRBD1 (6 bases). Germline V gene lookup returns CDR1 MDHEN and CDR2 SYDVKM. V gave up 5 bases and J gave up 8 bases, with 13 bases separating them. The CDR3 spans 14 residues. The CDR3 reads CASSQQGGYSPLHF. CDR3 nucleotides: TGTGCCAGCAGTCAACAGGGAGGCTATTCACCCCTCCACTTT.

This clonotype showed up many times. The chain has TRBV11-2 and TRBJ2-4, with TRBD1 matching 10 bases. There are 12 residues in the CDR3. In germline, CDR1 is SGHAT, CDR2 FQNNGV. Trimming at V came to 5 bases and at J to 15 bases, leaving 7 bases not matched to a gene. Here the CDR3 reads CASSTNRDRGYF. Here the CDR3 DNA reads TGTGCCAGCAGCACAAACCGGGACAGGGGGTACTTC.

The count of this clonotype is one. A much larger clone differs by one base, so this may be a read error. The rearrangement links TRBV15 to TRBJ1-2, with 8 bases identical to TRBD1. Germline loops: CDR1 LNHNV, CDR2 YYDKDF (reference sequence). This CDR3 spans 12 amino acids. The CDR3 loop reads CVTSRDRSGYTF. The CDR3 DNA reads TGTGTCACCAGCAGGGACAGGAGCGGCTACACCTTC.